These 4 T cell receptor beta chains originate from one sample sequenced in a study of T-cell reconstitution after alpha-beta-depleted transplantation in children. Unique molecular identifiers were incorporated into the prepared TCRbeta library. TCRdb re-called the PCR reads with MiXCR, one entry per CDR3 protein. The sample has approximately 430,000 distinct CDR3 sequences; roughly 15% are singletons. Sequencing was performed on PBMCs, mostly from graft donor cells, taken 360 days after TCRalphabeta/CD19-depleted stem cell transplant. These receptors were taken from a boy younger than two who had a stem cell transplant for Wiskott-Aldrich syndrome, so the T cells may come from the graft donor.

The V gene is TRBV5-1, the J gene TRBJ2-1; possible D gene TRBD2, 5 bases. The germline V gene encodes CDR1 SGHRS and CDR2 YFSETQ. CDR3 size: 16 residues. V shed 0 bases and J shed 5 bases, with 15 bases lying between them. The DNA of the CDR3 is TGCGCCAGCAGCTTGGGCCGACTGGGAGCGAACAATGAGCAGTTCTTC. Encoded protein: CASSLGRLGANNEQFF.

This clonotype turned up a few times. V and J are TRBV2 and TRBJ1-2; weak D call: TRBD1 (5 bases). The CDR3 length is 16 residues. Per germline, CDR1 SNHLY and CDR2 FYNNEI. V dropped 4 bases and J dropped 0 bases, with 15 bases sitting between them. As DNA, the CDR3 is TGTGCCAGCAGTGGGGTGCGGGACCGGGCTAACTATGGCTACACCTTC. Protein: CASSGVRDRANYGYTF.

The chain recombines TRBV19 with TRBJ2-5, with D possibly matching TRBD2 (5 bases). This CDR3 comprises 15 residues. Germline V lookup: CDR1 LNHDA, CDR2 SQIVND (reference sequence). V lost 0 bases to trimming and J lost 2 bases, with 10 bases between them. This CDR3 is CASSIDPGIQETQYF. The CDR3 region has the DNA TGTGCCAGTAGTATAGACCCGGGGATTCAAGAGACCCAGTACTTC.

This rearrangement joins TRBV27 to TRBJ2-1; no reliable D call. The V gene's germline CDR1 is MNHEY and CDR2 SMNVEV (reference sequence). This CDR3 has 15 amino acids. Trimming left V 0 bases short and J 3 bases short, with 9 bases between. CDR3 sequence: CASSLSRTYYNEQFF. The DNA of the CDR3 is TGTGCCAGCAGTTTATCGAGGACCTACTACAATGAGCAGTTCTTC.